This T cell receptor (beta chain) is drawn from a study of blood T cells in healthy people across ages. Study findings and constraints: As age increased, TCR beta diversity per million T cells fell in a roughly linear fashion. The study could not conclusively compare naive and antigen-experienced cells, given its unsorted PBMCs. When set beside aged donors, long-lived donors presented more naive CD4+ cells and higher diversity.

Germline V gene data show CDR1 as SQVTM and CDR2 as ANQGSEA. This CDR3 contains 12 residues. For this clonotype: Antigen: not known. A much bigger clone sits one base away, suggesting this may be a read error.

Primed by a sample-barcoded 5' primer and a J-beta primer mix, a second PCR proceeded for about 7 to 11 cycles. TCRdb called the 5' RACE reads again in MiXCR, with one record for every CDR3 protein. The sample lists 650,000 to 1,000,000 distinct CDR3 sequences, about 45% occurring once. It was around 10 milliliters of peripheral blood that were drawn from each donor. Material: blood. The chain couples TRBV29-1 to TRBJ2-1; D is possibly TRBD1 or TRBD2 (5 bases each). The TCR was taken from a man older than 75 in good health. The CDR3 nucleotides read TGCAACGTGGGGACCGGCCTAAATGAGCAGTTCTTC. Translating it yields CNVGTGLNEQFF.